The clone carrying this T cell receptor (beta chain) was observed once. Its antigen is unidentified. The data were obtained in a study of Ad26.COV2.S vaccination and SARS-CoV-2 variants. Study-level points and caveats: Vaccine recipients and placebo recipients showed similar non-spike TCR breadth. TCR breadth and depth analyses may have underestimated total T cell responses. Vaccine recipients surpassed placebo recipients in spike-specific TCR breadth. Substantial post-vaccination breadth of spike-specific CD8+ and CD4+ T cell responses was reported.

Sequencing used immunoSEQ multiplex PCR; TCRdb keeps in-frame clones, though not all of them. Of some 190,000 clones in the sample, around nine tenths are singletons; the top ten hold around 6.3%. The germline V and J ends were trimmed by 3 bases and 12 bases, with 14 bases remaining between them. The CDR3 length is 12 residues. The TCR sequence derives from a human donor who had recovered from COVID-19. J is TRBJ1-2 and V is TRBV12-3 or TRBV12-4, with D possibly TRBD1 on 5 matching bases. The sample was peripheral blood, taken after recovery from COVID-19. The CDR3 is CASSLVVKGHTF. CDR3 in DNA: TGTGCCAGCAGTTTGGTTGTAAAGGGACACACCTTC.